These 26 T cell receptor beta chains share one sample of origin, sequenced in a study of T cell responses to AZD1222 COVID-19 vaccine. Assay: immunoSEQ multiplex PCR; the TCRdb copy retains only in-frame clones and omits some. This table holds approximately 84,000 clones, 80% to 90% found once. The sample was peripheral blood, taken 28 days after the second AZD1222 dose. The receptors derive from an adult who received the AZD1222 COVID-19 vaccine.

This clone showed up just once. V usage is TRBV24-1 and J usage is TRBJ2-1, with TRBD1 as a possible D gene (6 bases). Trimming pared 3 bases from V and 9 bases from J, leaving 11 bases between. This CDR3 region has 13 residues. CDR1 KGHDR and CDR2 SFDVKD come from the germline V gene. The CDR3 nucleotides are TGTGCCACCAGTGATACAGGGTGGGGTGAGCAGTTCTTC. This translates into CATSDTGWGEQFF.

This chain links TRBV24-1 with TRBJ1-5; 12 bases match TRBD1. The ends lost 2 bases at V and 2 bases at J; junction bases unmatched: 9. The CDR3 has 19 residues. Germline loops: CDR1 KGHDR, CDR2 SFDVKD. This CDR3 reads CATSDSSGTGGMGNQPQHF. CDR3 coding DNA: TGTGCCACCAGTGATTCCTCCGGGACAGGGGGCATGGGCAATCAGCCCCAGCATTTT.

The count of this clone is one. The genes are TRBV18 and TRBJ2-1; D uncertain. Germline V CDR1 and CDR2: KGHSH, LQKENI. The CDR3 is 12 residues long. Trimming left V 6 bases short and J 7 bases short, with 10 bases between. The DNA for the CDR3 is TGTGCCAGCTCCCCCTCAGCGAATGAGCAGTTCTTC. Translating gives CASSPSANEQFF. The whole variable domain, remainder taken from reference TRBV18 and TRBJ2-1, is NAGVMQNPRHLVRRRGQEARLRCSPMKGHSHVYWYRQLPEEGLKFMVYLQKENIIDESGMPKERFSAEFPKEGPSILRIQQVVRGDSAAYFCASSPSANEQFFGPGTRLTVL.

The V gene is TRBV28, the J gene TRBJ2-2; TRBD1 matches 12 bases. V shed 7 bases, J shed 1 base, and the junction held 10 bases outside the gene matches. From germline, CDR1 is MDHEN and CDR2 SYDVKM. This CDR3 is 18 amino acids long. This CDR3 is CASTSGTGGDGNTGELFF. As DNA, the CDR3 is TGTGCCAGCACGTCCGGGACAGGGGGCGATGGGAACACCGGGGAGCTGTTTTTT. Full variable domain (missing parts from reference TRBV28 and TRBJ2-2): DVKVTQSSRYLVKRTGEKVFLECVQDMDHENMFWYRQDPGLGLRLIYFSYDVKMKEKGDIPEGYSVSREKKERFSLILESASTNQTSMYLCASTSGTGGDGNTGELFFGEGSRLTVL.

The chain carries TRBV19 and TRBJ1-5; 9 nucleotides match TRBD1. V lost 10 bases to trimming and J lost 6 bases; unmatched junction nucleotides: 10. The CDR3 is 14 residues long. CDR1 and CDR2 from the germline V gene are LNHDA and SQIVND (reference sequence). As DNA, the CDR3 is TGTGCCACCACAGGGGGCTTAAGCCGTCAGCCCCAGCATTTT. It specifies CATTGGLSRQPQHF.

The chain uses TRBV19 and TRBJ2-7, with a weak D call TRBD2 (6 bases). Germline CDR1 reads LNHDA; CDR2 reads SQIVND (reference sequence). The CDR3 consists of 14 residues. Deletions cut 0 bases from V and 4 bases from J, with 10 bases between. This CDR3 reads CASSIDRGTYEQYF. DNA for the CDR3: TGTGCCAGTAGTATAGATCGCGGGACTTACGAGCAGTACTTC.

The chain uses TRBV9 and TRBJ2-1; 13 bases align to TRBD2. This CDR3 has 15 residues. J lost 8 bases, V lost 4 bases, and 6 bases had no gene match. Germline assignment: CDR1 SGDLS and CDR2 YYNGEE. CDR3: CASSPTLAGGHEQFF. The CDR3 DNA is TGTGCCAGCAGCCCCACACTAGCGGGGGGGCATGAGCAGTTCTTC.

The genes are TRBV5-1 and TRBJ1-1; D possibly corresponds to TRBD1 (5 bases). V was shortened by 0 bases and J by 11 bases, with 20 bases between the two germline ends. Germline CDR1 reads SGHRS; CDR2 reads YFSETQ. CDR3 length: 15 residues. The CDR3 region is CASSLDMRPGRRAFF. The CDR3 nucleotides read TGCGCCAGCAGCTTGGATATGAGGCCGGGGCGGAGGGCTTTCTTT.

This chain links TRBV6-5 with TRBJ1-2; D is unclear. Germline-derived CDR1 and CDR2 are MNHEY and SVGAGI. With 0 bases removed from V and 5 bases from J, the gap between germline ends came to 10 bases. This CDR3 spans 14 amino acids. The CDR3 loop reads CASSYSGTWYGYTF. As DNA, the CDR3 is TGTGCCAGCAGTTACTCTGGAACTTGGTATGGCTACACCTTC.

J is TRBJ1-1 and V is TRBV2; 7 nucleotides line up with TRBD1. Trimming at V came to 5 bases and at J to 1 base, leaving 10 bases not matched to a gene. The CDR3 spans 16 residues. Per germline, CDR1 SNHLY and CDR2 FYNNEI. CDR3 in DNA: TGTGCCAGCAGTCCAGCAGTAGGGACAGCGAACACTGAAGCTTTCTTT. Translated: CASSPAVGTANTEAFF.

This chain connects TRBV3-1 (or the pseudogene TRBV3-2) to TRBJ1-2, with D perhaps matching TRBD1 (6 bases). Trimming stripped 6 bases from V and 4 bases from J, with 15 bases between. The CDR3 totals 14 residues. CDR1 and CDR2 from the germline V gene are LGHDT and YNNKEL (reference sequence). The CDR3 spells CASRPAQGTYGYTF. The DNA for the CDR3 is TGTGCCAGCAGGCCCGCTCAGGGGACCTATGGCTACACCTTC.

The chain combines TRBV18 with TRBJ1-2; TRBD1 matches at 8 bases. V shed 2 bases, J shed 8 bases, and the junction held 10 bases outside the gene matches. The CDR3 totals 15 residues. CDR1 is KGHSH, CDR2 LQKENI, per germline. The DNA of the CDR3 is TGTGCCAGCTCACCAAGGACAGGGCGGACGTGGGGCTACACCTTC. This codes for CASSPRTGRTWGYTF.

The chain joins TRBV18 to TRBJ2-5, with 7 bases matching TRBD2. This CDR3 has 16 amino acids. V shed 5 bases and J 2 bases; nucleotides not matched to a gene: 11. The V gene's germline CDR1 is KGHSH and CDR2 LQKENI. The CDR3 sequence: CASSLSSGLIQETQYF. The CDR3 DNA follows: TGTGCCAGCTCATTGTCTTCGGGACTAATACAAGAGACCCAGTACTTC. The variable domain in full, completed from reference TRBV18 and TRBJ2-5, reads NAGVMQNPRHLVRRRGQEARLRCSPMKGHSHVYWYRQLPEEGLKFMVYLQKENIIDESGMPKERFSAEFPKEGPSILRIQQVVRGDSAAYFCASSLSSGLIQETQYFGPGTRLLVL.

The chain carries TRBV27 and TRBJ2-1; possibly TRBD1 for D (5 bases). This CDR3 is 14 amino acids long. The germline V gene has CDR1 MNHEY and CDR2 SMNVEV (reference sequence). The germline V and J ends were trimmed by 4 bases and 0 bases, with 7 bases remaining between them. This CDR3 reads CASSYRHSYNEQFF. Written as DNA, the CDR3 is TGTGCCAGCAGTTACAGGCACTCCTACAATGAGCAGTTCTTC.

This clone is classed as medium-sized. The rearrangement links TRBV5-6 to TRBJ2-7; 9 positions agree with TRBD1. There are 16 residues in the CDR3. Per germline, CDR1 SGHDT and CDR2 YYEEEE. V lost 4 bases, J lost 2 bases, and 10 bases stayed unmatched. Written as DNA, the CDR3 is TGTGCCAGCAGCCCAACCACCGGGACAGGGCCCTACGAGCAGTACTTC. This sequence encodes CASSPTTGTGPYEQYF.

This chain connects TRBV12-3 or TRBV12-4 to TRBJ2-5; D possibly corresponds to TRBD2 (6 bases). Trimming took 5 bases from V and 9 from J, leaving 16 bases between them. The CDR3 length is 13 residues. CDR3 residues: CASSSLIGEAQYF. CDR3 nucleotide sequence: TGTGCCAGCAGTAGTCTCATAGGGGAGGCCCAGTACTTC.

This chain uses TRBV5-1 with TRBJ2-3, with 7 nucleotides matching TRBD1. Looked up from germline, CDR1 is SGHRS and CDR2 is YFSETQ. The CDR3 runs to 15 residues. The V segment lost 0 bases and the J segment 2 bases; nucleotides outside the gene matches: 3. CDR3 protein: CASSLAGQYTDTQYF. CDR3 bases: TGCGCCAGCAGCTTGGCGGGACAGTACACAGATACGCAGTATTTT.

The rearrangement uses TRBV5-4 and TRBJ2-7; TRBD2 matches 9 bases. The CDR3 runs 14 residues. J was trimmed by 2 bases and V by 4 bases; bases with no gene match: 4. CDR1 and CDR2 (germline): SGHNT, YYREEE (reference sequence). CDR3 sequence reads: CASSRSGGPYEQYF. As DNA, the CDR3 is TGTGCCAGCAGCCGTAGCGGGGGTCCCTACGAGCAGTACTTC. The full variable domain, completed using reference TRBV5-4 and TRBJ2-7, is ETGVTQSPTHLIKTRGQQVTLRCSSQSGHNTVSWYQQALGQGPQFIFQYYREEENGRGNFPPRFSGLQFPNYSSELNVNALELDDSALYLCASSRSGGPYEQYFGPGTRLTVT.

The genes are TRBV7-9 and TRBJ2-5; D might be TRBD1 (6 bases). Deletions cut 7 bases from V and 7 bases from J, with 22 bases between. CDR1 SEHNR and CDR2 FQNEAQ come from the germline V gene (reference sequence). The CDR3 covers 15 residues. The CDR3 region has the DNA TGTGCCAGCACCCCGAGTTCGGGCCGAGGGGGGACCCAGTACTTC. Its translation is CASTPSSGRGGTQYF.

The CDR3 loop is CASRVSGYNEQFF. CDR3 in DNA: TGCGCCAGCAGAGTTTCAGGGTACAATGAGCAGTTCTTC. The chain combines TRBV23-1 with TRBJ2-1, with D maybe TRBD1 (5 bases). TRBV23-1 counts as an open reading frame of uncertain function. Deletions cut 6 bases from V and 4 bases from J, with 10 bases between. The CDR3 loop spans 13 amino acids.

The chain links TRBV18 to TRBJ1-4; the D gene is possibly TRBD1 (6 bases). The germline V and J ends were trimmed by 2 bases and 4 bases, with 20 bases remaining between them. Germline V gene sequence: CDR1 KGHSH, CDR2 LQKENI. CDR3 length: 18 residues. The CDR3 loop reads CASSPNSISQGNNEKLFF. CDR3 sequence (DNA): TGTGCCAGCTCACCAAACTCTATATCTCAGGGGAATAATGAAAAACTGTTTTTT.

This chain links TRBV7-8 with TRBJ2-7; no clear D. The CDR3 length is 14 residues. The V end was cut by 3 bases, the J end by 6 bases, with 15 bases between. Germline CDR1 reads SGHVS; CDR2 reads FQNEAQ. Here the CDR3 DNA reads TGTGCCAGCAGCTTCCGGGCCTACTATTCCGAGCAGTACTTC. This encodes CASSFRAYYSEQYF.

This chain links TRBV19 with TRBJ2-3; D call uncertain. Germline V gene lookup returns CDR1 LNHDA and CDR2 SQIVND (reference sequence). Trimming left V 1 base short and J 2 bases short, with 10 bases between. The CDR3 is 15 residues long. The CDR3 nucleotides read TGTGCCAGTAGTATAGTCGGTAGACTCACAGATACGCAGTATTTT. Translation gives CASSIVGRLTDTQYF.

This clone has only one observation. The rearrangement links TRBV14 to TRBJ2-2; D ambiguous. The V and J ends lost 0 bases and 4 bases respectively, with 12 bases between them. In germline, CDR1 is SGHDN, CDR2 FVKESK. This CDR3 is 16 amino acids long. This CDR3 reads CASSQDLTWATGELFF. In DNA form, the CDR3 reads TGTGCCAGCAGCCAAGATCTTACTTGGGCCACCGGGGAGCTGTTTTTT.

This clone occurred a few times. The CDR3 region is CASRTGTGIYNEQFF. The CDR3 nucleotides are TGTGCCAGCAGGACAGGGACAGGGATTTACAATGAGCAGTTCTTC. The genes are TRBV2 and TRBJ2-1, with 9 bases aligning to TRBD1. This CDR3 contains 15 residues. With 6 bases clipped from V and 4 bases from J, the junction kept 7 bases outside the gene matches. Germline V gives CDR1 SNHLY, CDR2 FYNNEI. Supplemented by reference TRBV2 and TRBJ2-1, the full variable domain reads EPEVTQTPSHQVTQMGQEVILRCVPISNHLYFYWYRQILGQKVEFLVSFYNNEISEKSEIFDDQFSVERPDGSNFTLKIRSTKLEDSAMYFCASRTGTGIYNEQFFGPGTRLTVL.

This clone was counted many times. The V and J genes are TRBV19 and TRBJ1-4, with a possible D match to TRBD1 (5 bases). The CDR3 is 15 amino acids. Germline CDR1 LNHDA, CDR2 SQIVND (reference sequence). Trimming stripped 1 base from V and 2 bases from J, with 8 bases between. The chain's CDR3 is CASSIAGDTNEKLFF. The CDR3 region has the DNA TGTGCCAGTAGTATAGCTGGGGACACTAATGAAAAACTGTTTTTT.